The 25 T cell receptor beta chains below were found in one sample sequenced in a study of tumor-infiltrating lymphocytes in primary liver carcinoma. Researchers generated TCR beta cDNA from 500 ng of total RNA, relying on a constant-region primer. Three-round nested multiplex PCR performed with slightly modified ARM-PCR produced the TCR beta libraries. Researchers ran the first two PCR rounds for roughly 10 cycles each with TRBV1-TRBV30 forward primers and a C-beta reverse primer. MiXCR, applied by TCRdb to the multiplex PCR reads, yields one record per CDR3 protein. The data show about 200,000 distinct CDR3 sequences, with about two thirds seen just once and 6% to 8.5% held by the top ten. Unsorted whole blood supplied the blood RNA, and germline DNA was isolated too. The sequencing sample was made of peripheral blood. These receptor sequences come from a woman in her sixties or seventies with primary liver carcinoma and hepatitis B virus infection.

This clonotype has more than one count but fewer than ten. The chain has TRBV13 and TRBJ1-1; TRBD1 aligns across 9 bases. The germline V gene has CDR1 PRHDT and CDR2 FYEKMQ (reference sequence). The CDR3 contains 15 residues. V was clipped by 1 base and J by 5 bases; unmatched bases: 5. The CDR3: CASSLVGQGGTEAFF. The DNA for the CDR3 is TGTGCCAGCAGCTTAGTGGGACAGGGAGGGACTGAAGCTTTCTTT. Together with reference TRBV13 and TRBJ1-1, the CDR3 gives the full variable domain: AAGVIQSPRHLIKEKRETATLKCYPIPRHDTVYWYQQGPGQDPQFLISFYEKMQSDKGSIPDRFSAQQFSDYHSELNMSSLELGDSALYFCASSLVGQGGTEAFFGQGTRLTVV.

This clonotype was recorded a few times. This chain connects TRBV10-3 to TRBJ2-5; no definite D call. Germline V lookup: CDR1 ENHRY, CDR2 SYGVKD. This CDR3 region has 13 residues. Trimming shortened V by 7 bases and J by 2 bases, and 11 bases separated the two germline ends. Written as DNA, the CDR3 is TGTGCCATCATCCGGGTACGACAAGAGACCCAGTACTTC. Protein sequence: CAIIRVRQETQYF.

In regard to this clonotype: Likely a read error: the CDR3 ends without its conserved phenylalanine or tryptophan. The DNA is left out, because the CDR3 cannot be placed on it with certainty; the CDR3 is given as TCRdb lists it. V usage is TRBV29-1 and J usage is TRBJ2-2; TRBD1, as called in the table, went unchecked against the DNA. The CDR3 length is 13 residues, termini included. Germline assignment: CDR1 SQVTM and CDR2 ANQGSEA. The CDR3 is CSAMTGAGGELLL.

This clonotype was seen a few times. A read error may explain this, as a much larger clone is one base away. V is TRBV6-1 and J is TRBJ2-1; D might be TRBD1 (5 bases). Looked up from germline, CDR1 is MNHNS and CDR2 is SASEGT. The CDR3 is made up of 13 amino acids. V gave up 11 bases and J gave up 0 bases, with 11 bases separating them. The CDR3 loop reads CAGIRVSYNEQFF. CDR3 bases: TGTGCCGGCATCAGGGTCTCCTACAATGAGCAGTTCTTC.

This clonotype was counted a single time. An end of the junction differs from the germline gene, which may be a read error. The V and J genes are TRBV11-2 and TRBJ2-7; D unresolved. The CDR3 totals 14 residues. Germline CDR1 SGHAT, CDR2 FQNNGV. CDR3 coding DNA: TGTGCCAGCAGCTTAAGCAGAGTGACCTACGAGCAGTATTTC. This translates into CASSLSRVTYEQYF.

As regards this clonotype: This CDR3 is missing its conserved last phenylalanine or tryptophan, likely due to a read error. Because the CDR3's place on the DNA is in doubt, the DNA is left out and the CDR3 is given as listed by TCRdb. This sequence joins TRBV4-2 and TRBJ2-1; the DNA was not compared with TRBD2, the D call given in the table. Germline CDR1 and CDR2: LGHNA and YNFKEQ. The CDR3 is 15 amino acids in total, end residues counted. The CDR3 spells CASSQEGTSGSSLLL.

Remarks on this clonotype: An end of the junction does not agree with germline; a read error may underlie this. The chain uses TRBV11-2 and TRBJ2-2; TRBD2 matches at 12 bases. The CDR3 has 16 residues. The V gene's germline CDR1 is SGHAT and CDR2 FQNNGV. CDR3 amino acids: CSSSFRLAGDSGELFF. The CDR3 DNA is TGTTCCAGCAGCTTTCGACTAGCGGGAGATTCCGGGGAGCTATTTTTT.

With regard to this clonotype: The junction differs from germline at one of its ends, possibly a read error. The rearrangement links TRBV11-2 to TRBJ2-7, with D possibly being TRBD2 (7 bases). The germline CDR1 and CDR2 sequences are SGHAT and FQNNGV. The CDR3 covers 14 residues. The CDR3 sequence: CASSFGGALYDQYF. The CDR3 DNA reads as TGTGCCAGCAGCTTTGGGGGGGCCCTCTACGACCAGTACTTC.

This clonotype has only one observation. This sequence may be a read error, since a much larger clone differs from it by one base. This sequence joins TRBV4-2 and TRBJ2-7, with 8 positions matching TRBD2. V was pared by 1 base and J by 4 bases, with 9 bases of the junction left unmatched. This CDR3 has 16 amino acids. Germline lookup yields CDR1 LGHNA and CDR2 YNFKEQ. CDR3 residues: CASSQAVGTSQYEQYF. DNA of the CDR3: TGTGCCAGCAGCCAAGCAGTCGGGACTAGTCAGTACGAGCAGTACTTC.

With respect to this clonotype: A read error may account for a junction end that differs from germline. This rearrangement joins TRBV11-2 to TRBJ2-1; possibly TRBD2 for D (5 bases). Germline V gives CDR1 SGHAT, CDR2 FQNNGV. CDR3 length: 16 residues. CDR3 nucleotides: TGTGCTAGCAGCCCCCGACTAACTGGAACCTACAATGAGCAGTTCTTC. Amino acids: CASSPRLTGTYNEQFF.

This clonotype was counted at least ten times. The CDR3 DNA is TGTGCCAGCAGCTTGGATCAGGGGACCACCGGGGAGCTGTTTTTT. Protein: CASSLDQGTTGELFF. This chain links TRBV5-5 with TRBJ2-2; possibly TRBD1 for D (6 bases). CDR1 SGHKS and CDR2 YYEKEE come from the germline V gene (reference sequence). V was trimmed by 0 bases and J by 4 bases, leaving 10 bases between them. The CDR3 sequence is 15 residues long.

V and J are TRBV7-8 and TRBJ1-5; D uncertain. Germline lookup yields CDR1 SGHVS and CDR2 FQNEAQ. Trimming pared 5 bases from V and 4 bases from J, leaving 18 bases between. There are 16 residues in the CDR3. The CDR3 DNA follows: TGTGCCAGCAGCCCTAGGACCGGAGGGATTAATCAGCCCCAGCATTTT. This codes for CASSPRTGGINQPQHF.

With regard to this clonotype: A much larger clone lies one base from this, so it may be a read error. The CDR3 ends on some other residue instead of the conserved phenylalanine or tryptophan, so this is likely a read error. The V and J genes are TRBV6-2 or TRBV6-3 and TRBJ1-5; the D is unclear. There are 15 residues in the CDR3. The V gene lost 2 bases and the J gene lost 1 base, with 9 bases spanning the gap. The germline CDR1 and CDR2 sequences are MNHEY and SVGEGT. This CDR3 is CASSYLGWSNQPQHL. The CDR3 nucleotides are TGTGCCAGCAGTTACCTTGGGTGGAGCAATCAGCCCCAGCATCTT.

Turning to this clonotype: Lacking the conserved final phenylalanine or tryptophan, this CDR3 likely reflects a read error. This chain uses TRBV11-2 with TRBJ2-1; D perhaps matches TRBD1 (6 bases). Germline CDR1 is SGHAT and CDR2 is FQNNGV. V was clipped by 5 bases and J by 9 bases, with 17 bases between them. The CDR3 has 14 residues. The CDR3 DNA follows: TGTGCCAGCAGCCCTGACAGGCCTCAGGGTGAGCAGTTCTTA. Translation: CASSPDRPQGEQFL.

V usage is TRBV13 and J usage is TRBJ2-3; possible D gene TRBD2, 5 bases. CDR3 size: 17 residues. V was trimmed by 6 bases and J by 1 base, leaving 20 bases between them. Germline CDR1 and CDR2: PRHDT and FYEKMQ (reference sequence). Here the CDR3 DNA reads TGTGCCAGCAGTTTGACGTCCGGGATTAGCGGCACAGATACGCAGTATTTT. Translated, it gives CASSLTSGISGTDTQYF.

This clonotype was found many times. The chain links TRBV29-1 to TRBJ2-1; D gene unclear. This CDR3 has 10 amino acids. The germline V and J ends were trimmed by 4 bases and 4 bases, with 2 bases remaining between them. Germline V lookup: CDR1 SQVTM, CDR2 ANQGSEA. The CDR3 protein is CSVAYNEQFF. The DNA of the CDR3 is TGCAGCGTTGCGTACAATGAGCAGTTCTTC.

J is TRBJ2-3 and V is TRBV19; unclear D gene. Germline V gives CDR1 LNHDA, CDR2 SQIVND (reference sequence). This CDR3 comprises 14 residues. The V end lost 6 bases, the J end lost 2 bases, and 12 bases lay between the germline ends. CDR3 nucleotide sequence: TGTGCCAGTAGAGACCGCATCCACACAGATACGCAGTATTTT. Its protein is CASRDRIHTDTQYF.

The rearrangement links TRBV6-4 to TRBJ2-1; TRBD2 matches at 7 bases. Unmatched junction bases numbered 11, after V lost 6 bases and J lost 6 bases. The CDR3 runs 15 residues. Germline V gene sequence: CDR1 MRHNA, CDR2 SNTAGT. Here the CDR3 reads CASSLGRETINEQFF. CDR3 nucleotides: TGTGCCAGCAGCCTAGGGCGGGAGACGATCAATGAGCAGTTCTTC.

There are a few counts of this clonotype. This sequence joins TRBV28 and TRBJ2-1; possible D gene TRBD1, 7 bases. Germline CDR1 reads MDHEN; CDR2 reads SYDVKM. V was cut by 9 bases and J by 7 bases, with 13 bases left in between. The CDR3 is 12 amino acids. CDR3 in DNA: TGTGCCAGTGGACCAGGGGGGAATGAGCAGTTCTTC. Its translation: CASGPGGNEQFF.

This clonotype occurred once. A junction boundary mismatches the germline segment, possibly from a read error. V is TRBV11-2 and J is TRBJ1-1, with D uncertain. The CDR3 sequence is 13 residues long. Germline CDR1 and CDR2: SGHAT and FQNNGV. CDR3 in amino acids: CASCLGGGSEAFF. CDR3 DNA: TGTGCCAGCTGCTTAGGTGGTGGGTCCGAAGCTTTCTTT. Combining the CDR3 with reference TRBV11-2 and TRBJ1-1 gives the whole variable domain EAGVAQSPRYKIIEKRQSVAFWCNPISGHATLYWYQQILGQGPKLLIQFQNNGVVDDSQLPKDRFSAERLKGVDSTLKIQPAKLEDSAVYLCASCLGGGSEAFFGQGTRLTVV.

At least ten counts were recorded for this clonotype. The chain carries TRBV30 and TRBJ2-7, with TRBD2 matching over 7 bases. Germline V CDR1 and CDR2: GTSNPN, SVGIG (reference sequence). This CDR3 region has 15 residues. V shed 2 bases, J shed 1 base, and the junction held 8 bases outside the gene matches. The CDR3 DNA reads TGTGCCTGGAGTCGGCGGGAGCCAGGGTCCTACGAGCAGTACTTC. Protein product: CAWSRREPGSYEQYF.

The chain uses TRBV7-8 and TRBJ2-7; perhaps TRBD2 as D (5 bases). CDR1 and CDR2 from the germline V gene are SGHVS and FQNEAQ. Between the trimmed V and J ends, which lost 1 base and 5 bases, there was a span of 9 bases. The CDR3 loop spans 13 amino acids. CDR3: CASSLGRRDEQYF. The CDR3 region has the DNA TGTGCCAGCAGCTTAGGACGGCGGGACGAGCAGTACTTC. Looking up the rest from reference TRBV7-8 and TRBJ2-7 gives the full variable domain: GAGVSQSPRYKVAKRGQDVALRCDPISGHVSLFWYQQALGQGPEFLTYFQNEAQLDKSGLPSDRFFAERPEGSVSTLKIQRTQQEDSAVYLCASSLGRRDEQYFGPGTRLTVT.

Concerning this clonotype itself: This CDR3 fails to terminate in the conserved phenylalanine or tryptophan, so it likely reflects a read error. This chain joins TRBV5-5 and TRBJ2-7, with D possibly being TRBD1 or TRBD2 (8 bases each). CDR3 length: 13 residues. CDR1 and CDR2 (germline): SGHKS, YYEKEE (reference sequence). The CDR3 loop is CTSGGQETYEQYS. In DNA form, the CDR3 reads TGTACCAGCGGGGGACAGGAAACCTACGAGCAGTACTCC.

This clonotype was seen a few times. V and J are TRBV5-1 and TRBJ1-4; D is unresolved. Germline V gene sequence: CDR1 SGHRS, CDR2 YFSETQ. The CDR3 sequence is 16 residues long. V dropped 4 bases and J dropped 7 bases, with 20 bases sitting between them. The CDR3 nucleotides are TGCGCCAGCAGCCCTTCCAATGGAGGGTTGGCTGAAAAACTGTTTTTT. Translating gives CASSPSNGGLAEKLFF.

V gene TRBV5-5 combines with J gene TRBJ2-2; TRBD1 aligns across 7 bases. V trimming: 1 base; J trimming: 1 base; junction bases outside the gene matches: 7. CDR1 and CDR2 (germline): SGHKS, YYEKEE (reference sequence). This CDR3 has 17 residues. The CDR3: CASSLRWTGMNTGELFF. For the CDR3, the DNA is TGTGCCAGCAGCTTGCGCTGGACAGGCATGAACACCGGGGAGCTGTTTTTT.